This TCR beta chain was captured by sequencing in a study of metastatic and nonmetastatic thyroid tumors. Thyroid surgery was performed in patients who had received no treatment beforehand. TCRdb re-called clones from the PCR reads using MiXCR. This table has about 22,000 clones, approximately 22% appearing once. V lost 2 bases and J 4 bases, leaving 12 bases between the germline ends. CDR1 SGHNT and CDR2 YENEEA come from the germline V gene. The CDR3 runs to 14 residues. The clonotype comes from a male donor with papillary thyroid cancer or a benign thyroid nodule (not recorded which). Some clones in this sample may be carry-over from other donors' samples. Sequenced sample: blood. The rearrangement links TRBV11-3 to TRBJ2-7; TRBD2 is a possible D gene (5 bases). CDR3 loop: CASSLSGGPYEQYF. CDR3 in DNA: TGTGCCAGCAGCTTAAGCGGAGGCCCTTACGAGCAGTACTTC.